This TCR beta chain was recorded in a study of CD8+ T cells in alopecia areata. Following RNA extraction, reverse transcription yielded cDNA that acted as the sequencing template. The repertoire was sequenced with immunoSEQ multiplex PCR; TCRdb's copy has only in-frame clones and lacks some. The table shows under 150,000 clones, with approximately 60% occurring only once. The CDR3 spans 14 residues. The V gene lost 5 bases and the J gene lost 0 bases, with 10 bases spanning the gap. Germline lookup yields CDR1 SEHNR and CDR2 FQNEAQ (reference sequence). Treatment given: oral pan-JAK inhibitor, 5-10 mg twice daily. With respect to this clone: The antigen remains unidentified.

Study-level results: There were many expanded lesional clones persisting in scalp and blood during tofacitinib.

The chain employs TRBV7-9 and TRBJ1-2, with a possible D match to TRBD1 (5 bases). This TCR was sampled from a human donor with alopecia areata. The material sequenced was CD4+ T cells sorted from blood, taken at week 4, from a patient treated with tofacitinib. CDR3 nucleotide sequence: TGTGCCAGCAGCCAAGAACAGGCTAACTATGGCTACACCTTC. It codes for CASSQEQANYGYTF. Complete variable domain (other parts from reference TRBV7-9 and TRBJ1-2): DTGVSQNPRHKITKRGQNVTFRCDPISEHNRLYWYRQTLGQGPEFLTYFQNEAQLEKSRLLSDRFSAERPKGSFSTLEIQRTEQGDSAMYLCASSQEQANYGYTFGSGTRLTVV.